This T cell receptor beta chain was found in a study of T cells in women clearing cervical HPV infection. This table comes from immunoSEQ multiplex PCR, and its TCRdb copy is limited to in-frame clones, with some not included. The sample table sets out 31,000 or so clones. CDR1 is SGHAT, CDR2 FQNNGV, per germline. The CDR3 loop spans 15 amino acids. With 3 bases clipped from V and 0 bases from J, the junction kept 3 bases outside the gene matches. With regard to this clone: The sequenced fragment ends 3 residues before the CDR3 boundary, so the rest is inferred from the germline J gene.

The source material was blood buffy coat. The TCR was taken from a woman between 18 and 69 years old with a cervical HPV16 infection that either progressed to CIN3+ or cleared (not recorded which). The V gene is TRBV11-2, the J gene TRBJ2-3, with 7 nucleotides matching TRBD2. The CDR3: CASSFYSGSTDTQYF. The CDR3 DNA, read in part, is TGTGCCAGCAGCTTCTATAGCGGGAGCACAGATACG.